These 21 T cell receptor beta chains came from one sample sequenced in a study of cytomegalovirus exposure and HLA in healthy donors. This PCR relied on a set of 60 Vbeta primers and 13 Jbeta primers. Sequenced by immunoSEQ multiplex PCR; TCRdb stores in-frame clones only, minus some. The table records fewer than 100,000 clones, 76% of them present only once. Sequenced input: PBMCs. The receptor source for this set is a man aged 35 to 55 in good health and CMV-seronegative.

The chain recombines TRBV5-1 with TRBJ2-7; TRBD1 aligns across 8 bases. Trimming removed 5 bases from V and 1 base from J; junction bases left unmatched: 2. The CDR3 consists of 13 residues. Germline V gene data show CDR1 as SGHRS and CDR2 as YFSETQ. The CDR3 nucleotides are TGCGCCAGCAGGACAGGGGTGTCCTACGAGCAGTACTTC. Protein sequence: CASRTGVSYEQYF.

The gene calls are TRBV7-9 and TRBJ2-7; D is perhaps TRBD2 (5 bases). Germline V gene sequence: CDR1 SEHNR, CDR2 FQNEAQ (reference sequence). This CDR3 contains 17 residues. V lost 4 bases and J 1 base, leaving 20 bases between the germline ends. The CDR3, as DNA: TGTGCCAGCAGCTCCCAATCCAGTACGAGGGTTTCCTACGAGCAGTACTTC. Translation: CASSSQSSTRVSYEQYF. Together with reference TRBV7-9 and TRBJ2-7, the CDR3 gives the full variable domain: DTGVSQNPRHKITKRGQNVTFRCDPISEHNRLYWYRQTLGQGPEFLTYFQNEAQLEKSRLLSDRFSAERPKGSFSTLEIQRTEQGDSAMYLCASSSQSSTRVSYEQYFGPGTRLTVT.

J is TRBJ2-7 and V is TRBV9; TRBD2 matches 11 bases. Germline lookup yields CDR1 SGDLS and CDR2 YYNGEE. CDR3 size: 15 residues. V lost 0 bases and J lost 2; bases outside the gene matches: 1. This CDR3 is CASSVGLAGTYEQYF. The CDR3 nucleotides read TGTGCCAGCAGCGTAGGACTAGCGGGGACCTACGAGCAGTACTTC.

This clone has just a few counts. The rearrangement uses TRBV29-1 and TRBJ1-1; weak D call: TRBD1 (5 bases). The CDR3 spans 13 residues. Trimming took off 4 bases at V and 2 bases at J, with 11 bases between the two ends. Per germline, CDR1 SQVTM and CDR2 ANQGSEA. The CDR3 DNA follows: TGCAGCGTTGGGCAGGGCAGAAACACTGAAGCTTTCTTT. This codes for CSVGQGRNTEAFF.

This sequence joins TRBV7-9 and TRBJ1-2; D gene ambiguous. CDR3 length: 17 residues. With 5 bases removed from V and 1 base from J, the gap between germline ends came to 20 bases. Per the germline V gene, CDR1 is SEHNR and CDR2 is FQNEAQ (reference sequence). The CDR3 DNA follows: TGTGCCAGCAGCCCCGTTGGGCAGCTTCTATTTAACTATGGCTACACCTTC. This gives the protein CASSPVGQLLFNYGYTF.

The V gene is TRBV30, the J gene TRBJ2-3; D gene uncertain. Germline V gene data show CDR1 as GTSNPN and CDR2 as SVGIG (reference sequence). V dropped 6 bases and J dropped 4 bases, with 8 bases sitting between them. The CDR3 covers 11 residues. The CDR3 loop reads CACELADTQYF. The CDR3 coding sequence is TGTGCCTGTGAGTTGGCAGATACGCAGTATTTT.

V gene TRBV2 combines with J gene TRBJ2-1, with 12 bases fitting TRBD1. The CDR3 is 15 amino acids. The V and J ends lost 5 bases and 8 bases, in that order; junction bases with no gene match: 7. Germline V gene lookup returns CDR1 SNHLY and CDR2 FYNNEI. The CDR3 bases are TGTGCCAGCAGTCAACCGGGACAGGGGGCCGATGAGCAGTTCTTC. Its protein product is CASSQPGQGADEQFF.

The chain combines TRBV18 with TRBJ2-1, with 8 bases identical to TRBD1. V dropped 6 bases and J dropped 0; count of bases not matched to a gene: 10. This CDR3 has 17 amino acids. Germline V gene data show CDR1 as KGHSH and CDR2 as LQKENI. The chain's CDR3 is CASSPGTGRSSYNEQFF. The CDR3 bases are TGTGCCAGCTCGCCGGGGACAGGCAGGAGCTCCTACAATGAGCAGTTCTTC.

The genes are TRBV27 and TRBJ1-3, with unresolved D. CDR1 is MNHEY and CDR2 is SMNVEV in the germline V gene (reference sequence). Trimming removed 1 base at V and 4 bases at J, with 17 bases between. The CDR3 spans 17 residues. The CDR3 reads CASSLWATILRGNTIYF. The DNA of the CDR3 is TGTGCCAGCAGTTTATGGGCGACAATACTTCGCGGAAACACCATATATTTT.

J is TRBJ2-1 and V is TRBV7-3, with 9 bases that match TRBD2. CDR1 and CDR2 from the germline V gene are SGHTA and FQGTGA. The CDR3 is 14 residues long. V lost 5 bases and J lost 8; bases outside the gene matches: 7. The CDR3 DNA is TGTGCCAGCAGCCCACTAGCGGGCGGCCATGAGCAGTTCTTC. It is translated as CASSPLAGGHEQFF.

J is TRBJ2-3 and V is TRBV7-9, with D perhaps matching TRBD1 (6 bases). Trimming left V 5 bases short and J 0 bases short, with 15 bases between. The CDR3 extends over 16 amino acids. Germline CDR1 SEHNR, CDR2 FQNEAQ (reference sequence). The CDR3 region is CASSPIDRTSTDTQYF. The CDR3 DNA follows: TGTGCCAGCAGCCCAATAGACAGGACTAGCACAGATACGCAGTATTTT.

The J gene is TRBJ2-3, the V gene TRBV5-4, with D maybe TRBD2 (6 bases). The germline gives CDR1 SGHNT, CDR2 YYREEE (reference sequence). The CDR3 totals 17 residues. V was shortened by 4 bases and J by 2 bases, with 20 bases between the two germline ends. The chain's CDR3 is CASSHGTPYNLTDTQYF. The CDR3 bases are TGTGCCAGCAGCCACGGGACTCCCTATAACCTCACAGATACGCAGTATTTT.

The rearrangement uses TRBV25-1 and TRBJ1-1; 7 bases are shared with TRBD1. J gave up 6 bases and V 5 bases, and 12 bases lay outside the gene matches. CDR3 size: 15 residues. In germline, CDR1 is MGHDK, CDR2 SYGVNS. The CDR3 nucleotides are TGTGCCAGCAGTTCCACGGCGACAGGGCGGTCTGAAGCTTTCTTT. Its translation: CASSSTATGRSEAFF.

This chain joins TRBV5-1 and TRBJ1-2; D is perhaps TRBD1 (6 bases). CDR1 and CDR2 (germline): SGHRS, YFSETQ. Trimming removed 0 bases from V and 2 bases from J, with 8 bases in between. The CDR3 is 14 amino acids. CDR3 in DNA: TGCGCCAGCAGCTTGGAACAGGGCAACTATGGCTACACCTTC. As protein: CASSLEQGNYGYTF. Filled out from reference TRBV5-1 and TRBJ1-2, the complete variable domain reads KAGVTQTPRYLIKTRGQQVTLSCSPISGHRSVSWYQQTPGQGLQFLFEYFSETQRNKGNFPGRFSGRQFSNSRSEMNVSTLELGDSALYLCASSLEQGNYGYTFGSGTRLTVV.

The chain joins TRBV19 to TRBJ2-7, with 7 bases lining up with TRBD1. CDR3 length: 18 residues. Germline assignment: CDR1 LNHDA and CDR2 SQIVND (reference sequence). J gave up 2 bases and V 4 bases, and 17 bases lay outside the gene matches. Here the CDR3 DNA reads TGTGCCAGTAGTACGCTTCGGGATACAGGGGCTCGGACCTACGAGCAGTACTTC. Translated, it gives CASSTLRDTGARTYEQYF.

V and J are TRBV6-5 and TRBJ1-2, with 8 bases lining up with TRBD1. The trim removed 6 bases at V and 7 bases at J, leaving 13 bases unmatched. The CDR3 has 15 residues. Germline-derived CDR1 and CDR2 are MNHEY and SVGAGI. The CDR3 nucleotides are TGTGCCAGCAGCCCCATGACAGGGGCTAGTGGTGGCTACACCTTC. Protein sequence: CASSPMTGASGGYTF.

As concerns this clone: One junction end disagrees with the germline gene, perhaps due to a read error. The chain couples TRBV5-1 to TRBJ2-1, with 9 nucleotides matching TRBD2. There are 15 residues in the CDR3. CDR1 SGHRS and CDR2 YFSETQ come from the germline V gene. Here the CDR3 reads CASSLPGTSPNEQFF. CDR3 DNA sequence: TGCGCCAGCAGCTTGCCGGGGACTAGCCCGAATGAACAGTTCTTC.

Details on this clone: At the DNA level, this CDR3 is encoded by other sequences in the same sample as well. In DNA form, the CDR3 reads TGTGCCAGCAGCCTAAGCGGGCCCTACAATGAGCAGTTCTTC. Translating it yields CASSLSGPYNEQFF. This chain connects TRBV7-9 to TRBJ2-1; a possible D gene is TRBD2 (6 bases). The germline gives CDR1 SEHNR, CDR2 FQNEAQ (reference sequence). The CDR3 has 14 amino acids. The ends were cut back, 5 bases at V and 2 bases at J, with 10 bases in the middle.

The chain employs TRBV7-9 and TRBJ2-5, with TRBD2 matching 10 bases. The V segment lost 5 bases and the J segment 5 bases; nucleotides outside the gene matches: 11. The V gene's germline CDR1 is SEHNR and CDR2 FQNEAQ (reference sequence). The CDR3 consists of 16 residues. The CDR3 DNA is TGTGCCAGCAGCCCTGCCAGCGGGGGGGCTGAGGAGACCCAGTACTTC. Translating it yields CASSPASGGAEETQYF.

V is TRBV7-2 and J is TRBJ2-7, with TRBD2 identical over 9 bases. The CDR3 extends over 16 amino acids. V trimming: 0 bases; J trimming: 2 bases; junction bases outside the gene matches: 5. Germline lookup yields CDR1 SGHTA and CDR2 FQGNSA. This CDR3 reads CASSLAISGSPYEQYF. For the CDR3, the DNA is TGTGCCAGCAGCTTAGCGATTAGCGGGAGCCCCTACGAGCAGTACTTC.

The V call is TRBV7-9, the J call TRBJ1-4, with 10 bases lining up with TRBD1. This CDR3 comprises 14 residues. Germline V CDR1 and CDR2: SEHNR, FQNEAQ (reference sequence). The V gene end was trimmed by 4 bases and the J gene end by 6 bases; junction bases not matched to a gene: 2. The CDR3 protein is CASSSGTGDEKLFF. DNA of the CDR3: TGTGCCAGCAGCTCCGGGACAGGGGATGAAAAACTGTTTTTT.